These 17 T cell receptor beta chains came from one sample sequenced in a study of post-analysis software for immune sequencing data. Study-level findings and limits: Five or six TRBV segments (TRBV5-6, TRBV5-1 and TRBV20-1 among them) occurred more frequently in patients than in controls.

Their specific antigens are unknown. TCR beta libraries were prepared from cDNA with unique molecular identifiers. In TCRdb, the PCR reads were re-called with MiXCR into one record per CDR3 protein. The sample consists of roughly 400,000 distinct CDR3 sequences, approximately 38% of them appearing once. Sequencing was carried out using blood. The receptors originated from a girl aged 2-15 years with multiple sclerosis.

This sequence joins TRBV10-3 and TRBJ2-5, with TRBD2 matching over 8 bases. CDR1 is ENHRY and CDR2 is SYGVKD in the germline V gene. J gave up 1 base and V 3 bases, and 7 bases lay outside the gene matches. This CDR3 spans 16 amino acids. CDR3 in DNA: TGTGCCATCAGTGATGACGAGCGGGGGTTCCAAGAGACCCAGTACTTC. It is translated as CAISDDERGFQETQYF.

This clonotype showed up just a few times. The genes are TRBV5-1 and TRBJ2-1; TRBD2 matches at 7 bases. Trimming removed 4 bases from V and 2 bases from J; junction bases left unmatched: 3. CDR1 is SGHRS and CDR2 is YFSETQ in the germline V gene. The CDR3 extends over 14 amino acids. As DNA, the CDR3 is TGCGCCAGCAGCAGACTAGCAGCCTACAATGAGCAGTTCTTC. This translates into CASSRLAAYNEQFF.

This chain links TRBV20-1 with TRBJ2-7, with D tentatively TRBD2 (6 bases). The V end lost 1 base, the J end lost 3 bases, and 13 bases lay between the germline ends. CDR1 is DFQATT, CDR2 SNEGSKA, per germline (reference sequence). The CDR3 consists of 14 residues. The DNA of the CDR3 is TGCAGTGCTAGAGGGGACTTGGTCTACTACGAGCAGTACTTC. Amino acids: CSARGDLVYYEQYF.

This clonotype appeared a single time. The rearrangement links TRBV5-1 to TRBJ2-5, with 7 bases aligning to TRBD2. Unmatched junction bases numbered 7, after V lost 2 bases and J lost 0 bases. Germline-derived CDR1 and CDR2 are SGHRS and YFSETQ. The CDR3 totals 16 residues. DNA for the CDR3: TGCGCCAGCAGCTTTGCCAGCGGGAAAAACCAAGAGACCCAGTACTTC. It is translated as CASSFASGKNQETQYF.

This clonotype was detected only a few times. CDR3 nucleotide sequence: TGTGCCAGCAGCCAAGGAGGATTCTACGAGCAGTACTTC. Translated: CASSQGGFYEQYF. The chain combines TRBV7-2 with TRBJ2-7; possible D gene TRBD2, 5 bases. Trimming removed 5 bases at V and 3 bases at J, with 11 bases between. Germline lookup yields CDR1 SGHTA and CDR2 FQGNSA. The CDR3 is 13 amino acids.

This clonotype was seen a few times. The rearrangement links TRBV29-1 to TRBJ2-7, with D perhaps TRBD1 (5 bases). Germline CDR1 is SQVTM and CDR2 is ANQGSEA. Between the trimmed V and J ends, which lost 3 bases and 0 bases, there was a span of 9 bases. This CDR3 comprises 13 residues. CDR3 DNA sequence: TGCAGCGTTGAGGCGGACAACTCCTACGAGCAGTACTTC. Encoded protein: CSVEADNSYEQYF.

The CDR3 bases are TGTGCCAGCAGTGACAATTTCGGGTCAAACCTAGACAGGGGGCGAGGGTACAATGAGCAGTACTTC. Its translation is CASSDNFGSNLDRGRGYNEQYF. The rearrangement joins TRBV28 to TRBJ2-1, with 10 bases fitting TRBD1. TRBJ2-7 matches the DNA end more closely, so the J call is doubtful. Germline-derived CDR1 and CDR2 are MDHEN and SYDVKM. There are 22 residues in the CDR3.

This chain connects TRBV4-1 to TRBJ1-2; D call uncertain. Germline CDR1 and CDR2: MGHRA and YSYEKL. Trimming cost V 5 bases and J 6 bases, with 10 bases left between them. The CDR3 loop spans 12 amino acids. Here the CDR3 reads CASSDNWDGYTF. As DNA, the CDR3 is TGCGCCAGCAGCGATAACTGGGATGGCTACACCTTC.

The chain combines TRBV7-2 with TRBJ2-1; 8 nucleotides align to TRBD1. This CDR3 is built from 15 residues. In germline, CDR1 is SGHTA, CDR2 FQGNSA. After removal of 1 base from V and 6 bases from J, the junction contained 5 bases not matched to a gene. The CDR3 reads CASSLGTGWFNEQFF. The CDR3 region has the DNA TGTGCCAGCAGCTTAGGGACAGGGTGGTTCAATGAGCAGTTCTTC.

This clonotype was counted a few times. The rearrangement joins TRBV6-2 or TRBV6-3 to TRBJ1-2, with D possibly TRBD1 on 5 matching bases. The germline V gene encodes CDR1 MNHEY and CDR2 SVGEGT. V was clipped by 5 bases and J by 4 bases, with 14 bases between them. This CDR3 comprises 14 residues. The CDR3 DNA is TGTGCCAGCAGTCGGCAGAGTGGGGGCTATGGCTACACCTTC. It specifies CASSRQSGGYGYTF.

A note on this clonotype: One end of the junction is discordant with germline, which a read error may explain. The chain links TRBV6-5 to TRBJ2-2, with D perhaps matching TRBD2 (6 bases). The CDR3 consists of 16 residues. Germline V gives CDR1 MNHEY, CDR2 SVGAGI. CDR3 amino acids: CGSSYSFGGNTGELFF. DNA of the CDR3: TGTGGCAGCAGTTACTCGTTCGGGGGGAACACCGGGGAGCTGTTTTTT.

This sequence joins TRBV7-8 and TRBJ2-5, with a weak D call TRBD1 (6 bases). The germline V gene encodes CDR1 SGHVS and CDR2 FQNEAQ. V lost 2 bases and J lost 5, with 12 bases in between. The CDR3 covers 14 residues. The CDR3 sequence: CASSLSITGETQYF. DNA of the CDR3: TGTGCCAGCAGCTTATCTATTACAGGGGAGACCCAGTACTTC.

CDR3 in DNA: TGCAGCGTTGAAACGGGAGGGAGCTCCTACGAGCAGTACTTC. It codes for CSVETGGSSYEQYF. V usage is TRBV29-1 and J usage is TRBJ2-7; TRBD2 agrees at 8 bases. J was trimmed by 0 bases and V by 2 bases; bases with no gene match: 3. The CDR3 consists of 14 residues. CDR1 and CDR2 from the germline V gene are SQVTM and ANQGSEA.

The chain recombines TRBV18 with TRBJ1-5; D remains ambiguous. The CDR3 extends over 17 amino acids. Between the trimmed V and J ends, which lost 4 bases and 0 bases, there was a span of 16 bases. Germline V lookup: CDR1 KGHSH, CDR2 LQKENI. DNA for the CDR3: TGTGCCAGCTCACGTTACCCGGGTCCTAATAGCAATCAGCCCCAGCATTTT. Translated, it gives CASSRYPGPNSNQPQHF.

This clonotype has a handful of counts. The CDR3 sequence is CASSSGLLVGTDTQYF. The CDR3 bases are TGCGCCAGCAGCTCCGGACTTCTGGTTGGCACAGATACGCAGTATTTT. The V gene is TRBV5-1, the J gene TRBJ2-3; the D gene is possibly TRBD2 (5 bases). Germline CDR1 SGHRS, CDR2 YFSETQ. The CDR3 covers 16 residues. Trimming shortened V by 3 bases and J by 1 base, and 15 bases separated the two germline ends.

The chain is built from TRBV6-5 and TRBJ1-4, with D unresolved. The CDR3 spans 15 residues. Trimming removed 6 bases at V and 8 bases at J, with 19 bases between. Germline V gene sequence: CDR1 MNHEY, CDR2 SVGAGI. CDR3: CASSQDHSPGEKLFF. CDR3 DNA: TGTGCCAGCAGCCAAGATCACAGTCCCGGAGAAAAACTGTTTTTT.

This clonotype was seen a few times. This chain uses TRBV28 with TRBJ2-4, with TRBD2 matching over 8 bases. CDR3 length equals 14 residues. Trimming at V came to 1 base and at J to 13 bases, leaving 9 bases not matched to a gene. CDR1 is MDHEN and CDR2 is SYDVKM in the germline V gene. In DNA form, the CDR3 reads TGTGCCAGCAGTTTATCGTACGCCGGGAGGGAGCAGTACTTC. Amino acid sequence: CASSLSYAGREQYF. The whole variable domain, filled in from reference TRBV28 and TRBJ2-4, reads DVKVTQSSRYLVKRTGEKVFLECVQDMDHENMFWYRQDPGLGLRLIYFSYDVKMKEKGDIPEGYSVSREKKERFSLILESASTNQTSMYLCASSLSYAGREQYFGAGTRLSVL.